Here is one TCR beta chain with its context. Between the trimmed V and J ends, which lost 4 bases and 0 bases, there was a span of 11 bases. The CDR3 covers 15 residues. Germline loops: CDR1 SGHVS, CDR2 FQNEAQ. Some clones are missing from TCRdb's copy, which holds only in-frame ones; the method was immunoSEQ multiplex PCR. Among roughly 63,000 clones listed, almost 90% were seen once. This sample was taken from a study of control samples from healthy donors and cancer patients. What was sequenced was PBMCs. The V call is TRBV7-8, the J call TRBJ2-3, with TRBD2 as a possible D gene (5 bases). The TCR comes from a man between 60 and 70 years old with colorectal cancer. The CDR3 here is CASSSGLFSTDTQYF. CDR3 bases: TGTGCCAGCAGCTCTGGACTTTTTAGCACAGATACGCAGTATTTT.